This T cell receptor (beta chain) was sequenced for a study of early stage breast cancer tumors. Germline V gene data show CDR1 as SGHNT and CDR2 as YENEEA. Trimming stripped 0 bases from V and 3 bases from J, with 6 bases between. This CDR3 region has 13 residues. Each sample had two DNA replicates, 0.5 to 0.65 ug blood or around 1.4 ug tissue. Measured with immunoSEQ multiplex PCR; TCRdb has only the in-frame clones, and not every one. The sample includes tens of thousands of clones, 70% to 80% of them seen just once. The source material was blood. J is TRBJ2-7 and V is TRBV11-3; no clear D. The sequence came from a person aged 30-39 years with breast cancer. The CDR3 sequence: CASSLERDYEQYF. CDR3 coding DNA: TGTGCCAGCAGCTTAGAAAGGGACTACGAGCAGTACTTC.